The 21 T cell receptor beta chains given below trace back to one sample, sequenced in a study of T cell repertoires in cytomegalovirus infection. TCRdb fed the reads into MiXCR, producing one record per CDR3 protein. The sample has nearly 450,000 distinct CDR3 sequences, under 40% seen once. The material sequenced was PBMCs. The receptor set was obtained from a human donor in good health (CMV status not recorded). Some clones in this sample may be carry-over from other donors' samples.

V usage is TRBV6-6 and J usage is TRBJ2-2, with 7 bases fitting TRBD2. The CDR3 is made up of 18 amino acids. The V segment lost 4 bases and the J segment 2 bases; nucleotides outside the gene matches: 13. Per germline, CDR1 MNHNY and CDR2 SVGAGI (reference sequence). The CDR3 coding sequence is TGTGCCAGCAGTTTGGACCGGGAGGAGCCCCCAAACACCGGGGAGCTGTTTTTT. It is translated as CASSLDREEPPNTGELFF.

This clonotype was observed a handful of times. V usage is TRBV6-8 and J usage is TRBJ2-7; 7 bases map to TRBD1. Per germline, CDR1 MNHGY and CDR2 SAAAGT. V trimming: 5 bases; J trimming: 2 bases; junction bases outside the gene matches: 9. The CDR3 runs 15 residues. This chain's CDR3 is CASSPPGQPTYEQYF. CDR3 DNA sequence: TGTGCCAGCAGTCCCCCGGGACAGCCGACCTACGAGCAGTACTTC.

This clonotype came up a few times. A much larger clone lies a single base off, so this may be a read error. The CDR3 loop reads CASGQGNTEAFF. The CDR3 bases are TGTGCCAGCGGACAGGGGAACACTGAAGCTTTCTTT. The V call is TRBV2, the J call TRBJ1-1; 8 nucleotides agree with TRBD1. V lost 8 bases and J lost 1; bases outside the gene matches: 0. The CDR3 is 12 amino acids. Germline assignment: CDR1 SNHLY and CDR2 FYNNEI.

The CDR3 sequence is CASSARQGATEAFF. CDR3 nucleotides: TGTGCCAGCAGTGCTCGACAGGGGGCCACTGAAGCTTTCTTT. The chain carries TRBV25-1 and TRBJ1-1; 10 bases line up with TRBD1. The J segment lost 4 bases and the V segment lost 4 bases, leaving 3 bases of the junction unmatched. Germline V gene sequence: CDR1 MGHDK, CDR2 SYGVNS. This CDR3 contains 14 residues.

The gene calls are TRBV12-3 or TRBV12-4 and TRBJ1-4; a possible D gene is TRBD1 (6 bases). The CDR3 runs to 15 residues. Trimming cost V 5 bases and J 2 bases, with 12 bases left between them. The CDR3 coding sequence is TGTGCCAGCAGTGACCCCGGGGGCACTAATGAAAAACTGTTTTTT. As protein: CASSDPGGTNEKLFF.

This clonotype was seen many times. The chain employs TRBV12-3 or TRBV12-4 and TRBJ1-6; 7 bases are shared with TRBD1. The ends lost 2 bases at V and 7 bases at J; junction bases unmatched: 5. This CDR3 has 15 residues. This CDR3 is CASSLTGQLNSPLHF. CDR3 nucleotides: TGTGCCAGCAGTTTAACGGGACAGCTGAATTCACCCCTCCACTTT.

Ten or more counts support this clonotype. CDR3 nucleotides: TGTGCCAGCAGCTTAGTCAGGGGGGATGAAAAACTGTTTTTT. Translation: CASSLVRGDEKLFF. The chain has TRBV7-6 and TRBJ1-4; 7 nucleotides agree with TRBD1. CDR1 SGHVS and CDR2 FNYEAQ come from the germline V gene. Trimming took 1 base from V and 6 from J; bases not matched to a gene: 2. This CDR3 has 14 residues.

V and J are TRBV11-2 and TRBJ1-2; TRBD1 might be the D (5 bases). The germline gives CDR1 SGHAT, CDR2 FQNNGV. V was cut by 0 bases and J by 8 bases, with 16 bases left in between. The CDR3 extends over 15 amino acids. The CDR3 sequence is CASSLEGRGAWGYTF. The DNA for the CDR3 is TGTGCCAGCAGCTTAGAGGGGCGTGGGGCGTGGGGCTACACCTTC.

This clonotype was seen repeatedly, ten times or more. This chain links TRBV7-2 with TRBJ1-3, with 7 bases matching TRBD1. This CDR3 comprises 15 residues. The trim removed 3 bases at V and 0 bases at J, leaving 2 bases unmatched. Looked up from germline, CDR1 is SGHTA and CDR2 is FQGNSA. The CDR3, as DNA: TGTGCCAGCAGCTTGGAGGGGGCCTCTGGAAACACCATATATTTT. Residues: CASSLEGASGNTIYF.

The CDR3 loop is CASSYRTGGAYNEQFF. The CDR3 DNA is TGTGCCAGCAGTTACCGGACAGGGGGCGCCTACAATGAGCAGTTCTTC. The V gene is TRBV2, the J gene TRBJ2-1, with TRBD1 matching 11 bases. Looked up from germline, CDR1 is SNHLY and CDR2 is FYNNEI. V shed 5 bases and J 2 bases; nucleotides not matched to a gene: 5. The CDR3 runs to 16 residues.

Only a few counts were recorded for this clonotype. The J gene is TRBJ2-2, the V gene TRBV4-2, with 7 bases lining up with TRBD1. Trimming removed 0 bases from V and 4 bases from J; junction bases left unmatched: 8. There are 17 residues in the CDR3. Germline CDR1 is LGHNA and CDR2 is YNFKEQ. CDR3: CASSQEVNRGSTGELFF. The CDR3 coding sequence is TGTGCCAGCAGCCAAGAGGTGAACAGGGGTTCCACCGGGGAGCTGTTTTTT.

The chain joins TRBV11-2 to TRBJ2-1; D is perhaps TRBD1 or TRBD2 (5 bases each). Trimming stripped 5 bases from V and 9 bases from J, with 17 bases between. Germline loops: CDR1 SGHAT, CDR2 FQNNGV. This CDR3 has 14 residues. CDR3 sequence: CASSQGHRRGEQFF. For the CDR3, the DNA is TGTGCCAGCAGCCAAGGACACCGACGGGGTGAGCAGTTCTTC.

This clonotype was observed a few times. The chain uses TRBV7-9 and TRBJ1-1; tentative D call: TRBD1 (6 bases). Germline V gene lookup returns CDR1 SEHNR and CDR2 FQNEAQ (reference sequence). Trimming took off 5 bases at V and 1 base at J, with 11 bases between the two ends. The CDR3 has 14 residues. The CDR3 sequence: CASSHRDQNTEAFF. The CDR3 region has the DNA TGTGCCAGCAGCCACAGGGACCAGAACACTGAAGCTTTCTTT.

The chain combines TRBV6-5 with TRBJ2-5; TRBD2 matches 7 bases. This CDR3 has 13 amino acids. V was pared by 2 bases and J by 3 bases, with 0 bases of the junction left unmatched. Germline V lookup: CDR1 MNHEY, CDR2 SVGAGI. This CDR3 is CASSYGGEETQYF. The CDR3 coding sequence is TGTGCCAGCAGTTACGGGGGGGAAGAGACCCAGTACTTC.

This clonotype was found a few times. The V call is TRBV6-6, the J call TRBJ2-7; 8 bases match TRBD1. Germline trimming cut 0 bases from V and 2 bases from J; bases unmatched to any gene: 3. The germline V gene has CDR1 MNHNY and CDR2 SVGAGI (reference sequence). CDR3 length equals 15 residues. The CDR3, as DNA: TGTGCCAGCAGTTACTCCCCGACAGGGGCCTACGAGCAGTACTTC. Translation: CASSYSPTGAYEQYF.

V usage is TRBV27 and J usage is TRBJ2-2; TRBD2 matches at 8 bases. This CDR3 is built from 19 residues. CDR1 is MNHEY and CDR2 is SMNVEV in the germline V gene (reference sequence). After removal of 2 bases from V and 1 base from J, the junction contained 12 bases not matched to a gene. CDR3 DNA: TGTGCCAGCAGTTTACTAAGCGGGGGCGTTGAGATGAACACCGGGGAGCTGTTTTTT. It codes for CASSLLSGGVEMNTGELFF.

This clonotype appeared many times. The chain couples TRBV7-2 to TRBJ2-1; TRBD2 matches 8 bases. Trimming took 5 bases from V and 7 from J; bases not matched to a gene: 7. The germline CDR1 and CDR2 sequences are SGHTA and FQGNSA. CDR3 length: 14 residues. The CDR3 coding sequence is TGTGCCAGCAGCCTCGGGGGGGCCAGGAATGAGCAGTTCTTC. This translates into CASSLGGARNEQFF.

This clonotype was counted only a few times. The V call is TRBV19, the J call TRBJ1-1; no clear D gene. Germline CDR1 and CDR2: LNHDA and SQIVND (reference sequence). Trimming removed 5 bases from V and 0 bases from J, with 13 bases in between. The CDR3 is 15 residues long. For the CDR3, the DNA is TGTGCCAGTAGTGATAGACTGCACATGAACACTGAAGCTTTCTTT. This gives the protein CASSDRLHMNTEAFF.

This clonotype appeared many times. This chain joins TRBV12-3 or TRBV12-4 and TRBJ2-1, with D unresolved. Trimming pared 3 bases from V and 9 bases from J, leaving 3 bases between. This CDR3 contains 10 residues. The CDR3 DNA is TGTGCCAGCAGTTTGCGTGAGCAGTTCTTC. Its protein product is CASSLREQFF.

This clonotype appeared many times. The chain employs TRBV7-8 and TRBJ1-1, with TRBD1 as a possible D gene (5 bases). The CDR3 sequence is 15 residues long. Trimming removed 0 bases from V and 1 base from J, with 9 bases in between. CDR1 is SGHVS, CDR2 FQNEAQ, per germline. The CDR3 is CASSLAARANTEAFF. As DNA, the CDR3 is TGTGCCAGCAGCTTAGCAGCCAGGGCGAACACTGAAGCTTTCTTT.

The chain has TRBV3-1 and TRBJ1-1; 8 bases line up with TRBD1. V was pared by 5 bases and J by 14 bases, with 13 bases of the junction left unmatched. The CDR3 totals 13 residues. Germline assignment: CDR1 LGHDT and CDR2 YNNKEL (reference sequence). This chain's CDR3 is CASSTLDRARPFF. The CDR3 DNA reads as TGTGCCAGCAGCACCCTGGACAGGGCGAGGCCCTTCTTT.